Listed here is a single T cell receptor (beta chain). The junction shows a germline mismatch at one end, possibly a read error. This sample was taken from a study of T cell changes during pregnancy in multiple sclerosis. The CDR3 has 15 amino acids. From germline, CDR1 is SGHTA and CDR2 FQGNSA. Data came from immunoSEQ multiplex PCR; TCRdb stores just in-frame clones and leaves some out. The data contain 100,000 to 130,000 clones, around 90% of them seen just once; the ten biggest clones take up roughly 0.82%. The TCR comes from a female donor in good health, enrolled as a control in a pregnancy study. The sequences come from peripheral blood, collected in the third trimester of pregnancy. This sequence joins TRBV7-2 and TRBJ2-7, with 8 bases that match TRBD1. CDR3 region: CAGSLASDREYEQYF. The CDR3 coding sequence is TGTGCCGGCAGCTTAGCTTCGGACAGGGAATACGAGCAGTACTTC.